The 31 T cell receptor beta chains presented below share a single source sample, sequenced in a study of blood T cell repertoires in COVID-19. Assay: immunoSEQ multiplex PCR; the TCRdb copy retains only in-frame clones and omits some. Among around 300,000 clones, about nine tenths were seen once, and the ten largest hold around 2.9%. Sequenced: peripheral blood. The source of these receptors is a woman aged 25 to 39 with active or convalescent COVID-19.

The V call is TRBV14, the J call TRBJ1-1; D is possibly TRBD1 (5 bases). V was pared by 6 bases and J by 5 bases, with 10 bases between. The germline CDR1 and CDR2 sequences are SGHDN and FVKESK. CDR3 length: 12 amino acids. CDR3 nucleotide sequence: TGTGCCAGCAGAGGGGTGGGGACTGAAGCTTTCTTT. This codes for CASRGVGTEAFF.

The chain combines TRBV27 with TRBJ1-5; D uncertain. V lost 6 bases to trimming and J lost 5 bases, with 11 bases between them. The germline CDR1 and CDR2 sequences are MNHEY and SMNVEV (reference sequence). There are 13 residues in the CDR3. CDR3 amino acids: CASSQAPHQPQHF. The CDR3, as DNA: TGTGCCAGCAGCCAGGCTCCCCATCAGCCCCAGCATTTT.

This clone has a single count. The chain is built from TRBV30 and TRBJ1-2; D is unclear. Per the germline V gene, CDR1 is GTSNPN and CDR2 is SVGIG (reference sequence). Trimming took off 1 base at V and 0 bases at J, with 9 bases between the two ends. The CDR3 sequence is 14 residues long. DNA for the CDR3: TGTGCCTGGAGTGCCAGAAGTCCTAACTATGGCTACACCTTC. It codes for CAWSARSPNYGYTF.

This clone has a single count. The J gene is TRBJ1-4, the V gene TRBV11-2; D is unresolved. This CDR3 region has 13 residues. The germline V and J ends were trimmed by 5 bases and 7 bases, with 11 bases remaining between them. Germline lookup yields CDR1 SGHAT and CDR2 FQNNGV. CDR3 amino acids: CASSPRNGEKLFF. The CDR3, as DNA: TGTGCCAGCAGCCCCAGGAATGGTGAAAAACTGTTTTTT.

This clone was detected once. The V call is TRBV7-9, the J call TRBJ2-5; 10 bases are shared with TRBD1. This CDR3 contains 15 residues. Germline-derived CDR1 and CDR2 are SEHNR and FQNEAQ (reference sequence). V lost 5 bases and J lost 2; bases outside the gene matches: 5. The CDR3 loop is CASSDRDRGQETQYF. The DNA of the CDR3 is TGTGCCAGCAGCGACCGGGACAGGGGACAAGAGACCCAGTACTTC.

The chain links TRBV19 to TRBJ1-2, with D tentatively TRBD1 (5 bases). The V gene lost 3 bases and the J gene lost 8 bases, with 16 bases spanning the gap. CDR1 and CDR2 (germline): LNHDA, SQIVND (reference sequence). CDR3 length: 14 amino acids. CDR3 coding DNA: TGTGCCAGTAGTATGGATCTACAGCGGGGCGGCTACACCTTC. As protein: CASSMDLQRGGYTF.

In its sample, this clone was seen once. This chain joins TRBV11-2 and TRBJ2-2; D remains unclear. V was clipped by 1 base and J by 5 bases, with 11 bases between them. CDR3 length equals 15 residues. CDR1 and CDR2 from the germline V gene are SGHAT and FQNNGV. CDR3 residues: CASSLGQQATGELFF. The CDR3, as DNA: TGTGCCAGCAGCTTAGGCCAGCAGGCAACCGGGGAGCTGTTTTTT. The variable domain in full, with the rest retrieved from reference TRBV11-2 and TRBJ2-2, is EAGVAQSPRYKIIEKRQSVAFWCNPISGHATLYWYQQILGQGPKLLIQFQNNGVVDDSQLPKDRFSAERLKGVDSTLKIQPAKLEDSAVYLCASSLGQQATGELFFGEGSRLTVL.

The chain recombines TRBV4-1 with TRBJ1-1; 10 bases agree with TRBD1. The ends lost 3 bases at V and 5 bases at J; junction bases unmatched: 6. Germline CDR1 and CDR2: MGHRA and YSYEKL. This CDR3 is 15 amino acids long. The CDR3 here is CASSHQGQGRTEAFF. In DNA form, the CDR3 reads TGCGCCAGCAGCCATCAGGGACAGGGGAGGACTGAAGCTTTCTTT.

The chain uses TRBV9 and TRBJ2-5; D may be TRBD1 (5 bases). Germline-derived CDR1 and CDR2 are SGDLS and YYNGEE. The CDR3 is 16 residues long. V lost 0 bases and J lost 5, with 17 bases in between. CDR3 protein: CASSVEGPGPRETQYF. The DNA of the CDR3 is TGTGCCAGCAGCGTAGAGGGGCCCGGGCCCCGGGAGACCCAGTACTTC. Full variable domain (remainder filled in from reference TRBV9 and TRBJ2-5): DSGVTQTPKHLITATGQRVTLRCSPRSGDLSVYWYQQSLDQGLQFLIQYYNGEERAKGNILERFSAQQFPDLHSELNLSSLELGDSALYFCASSVEGPGPRETQYFGPGTRLLVL.

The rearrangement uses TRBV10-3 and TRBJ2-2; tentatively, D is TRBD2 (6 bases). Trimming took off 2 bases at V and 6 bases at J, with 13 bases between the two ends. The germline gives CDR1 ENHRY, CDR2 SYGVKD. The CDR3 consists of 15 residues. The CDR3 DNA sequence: TGTGCCATCAGTGAGGCCCCAGGGAGGCCCGGGGAGCTGTTTTTT. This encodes CAISEAPGRPGELFF.

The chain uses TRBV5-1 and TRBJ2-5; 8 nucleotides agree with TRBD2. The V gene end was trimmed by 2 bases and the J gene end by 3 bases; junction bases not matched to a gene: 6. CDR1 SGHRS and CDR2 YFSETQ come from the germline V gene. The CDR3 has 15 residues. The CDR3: CASSFQRGIEETQYF. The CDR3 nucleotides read TGCGCCAGCAGCTTCCAGCGGGGGATTGAAGAGACCCAGTACTTC.

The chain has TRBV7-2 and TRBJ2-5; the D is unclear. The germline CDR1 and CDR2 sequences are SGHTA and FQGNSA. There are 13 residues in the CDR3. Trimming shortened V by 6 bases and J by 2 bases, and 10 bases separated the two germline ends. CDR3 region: CASSRSAQETQYF. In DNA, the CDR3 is TGTGCCAGCAGTCGGAGCGCACAAGAGACCCAGTACTTC. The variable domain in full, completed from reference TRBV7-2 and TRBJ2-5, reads GAGVSQSPSNKVTEKGKDVELRCDPISGHTALYWYRQSLGQGLEFLIYFQGNSAPDKSGLPSDRFSAERTGGSVSTLTIQRTQQEDSAVYLCASSRSAQETQYFGPGTRLLVL.

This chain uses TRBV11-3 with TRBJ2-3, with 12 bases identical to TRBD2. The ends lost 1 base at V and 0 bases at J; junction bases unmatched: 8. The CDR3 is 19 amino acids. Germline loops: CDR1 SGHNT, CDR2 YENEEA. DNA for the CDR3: TGTGCCAGCAGCTTAGGTAGAGGAGGACTAGCGGGGAGCACAGATACGCAGTATTTT. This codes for CASSLGRGGLAGSTDTQYF.

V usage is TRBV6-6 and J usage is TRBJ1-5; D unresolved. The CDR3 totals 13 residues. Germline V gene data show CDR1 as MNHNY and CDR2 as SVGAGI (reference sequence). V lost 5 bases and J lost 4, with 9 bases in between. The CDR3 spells CASSTDGNQPQHF. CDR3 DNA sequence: TGTGCCAGCAGTACCGACGGGAATCAGCCCCAGCATTTT.

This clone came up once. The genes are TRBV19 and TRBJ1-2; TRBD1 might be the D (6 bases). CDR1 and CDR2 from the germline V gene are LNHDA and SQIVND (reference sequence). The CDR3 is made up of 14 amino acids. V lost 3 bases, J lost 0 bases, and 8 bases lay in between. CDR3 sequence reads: CASSIRGTNYGYTF. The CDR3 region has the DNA TGTGCCAGTAGTATCAGGGGAACTAACTATGGCTACACCTTC.

CDR3 region: CASSPGLAGGLDTQYF. CDR3 nucleotide sequence: TGTGCCAGCAGCCCGGGACTAGCGGGGGGACTAGATACGCAGTATTTT. This rearrangement joins TRBV3-1 (or the pseudogene TRBV3-2) to TRBJ2-3, with 15 positions matching TRBD2. V lost 4 bases, J lost 5 bases, and 4 bases stayed unmatched. CDR3 length: 16 residues. CDR1 and CDR2 (germline): LGHDT, YNNKEL (reference sequence).

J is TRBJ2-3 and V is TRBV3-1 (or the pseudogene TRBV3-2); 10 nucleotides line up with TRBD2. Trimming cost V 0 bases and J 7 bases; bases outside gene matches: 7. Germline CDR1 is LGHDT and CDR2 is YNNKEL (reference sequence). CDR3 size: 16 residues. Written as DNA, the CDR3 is TGTGCCAGCAGCCAAGATCTAAGCGGGGGGGCAAATACGCAGTATTTT. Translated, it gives CASSQDLSGGANTQYF.

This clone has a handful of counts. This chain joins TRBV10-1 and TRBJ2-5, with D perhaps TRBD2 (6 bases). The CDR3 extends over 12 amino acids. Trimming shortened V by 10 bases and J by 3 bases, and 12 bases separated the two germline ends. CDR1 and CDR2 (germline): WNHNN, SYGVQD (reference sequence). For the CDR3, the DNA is TGCGCCATGGAGCGGGCGAAAGAGACCCAGTACTTC. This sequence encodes CAMERAKETQYF.

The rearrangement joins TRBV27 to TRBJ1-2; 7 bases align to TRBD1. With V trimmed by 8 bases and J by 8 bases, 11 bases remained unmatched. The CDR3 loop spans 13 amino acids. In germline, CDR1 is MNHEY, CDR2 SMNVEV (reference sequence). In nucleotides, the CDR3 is TGTGCCAGCGCCGACTTGACAGGGAGAGGCTACACCTTC. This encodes CASADLTGRGYTF.

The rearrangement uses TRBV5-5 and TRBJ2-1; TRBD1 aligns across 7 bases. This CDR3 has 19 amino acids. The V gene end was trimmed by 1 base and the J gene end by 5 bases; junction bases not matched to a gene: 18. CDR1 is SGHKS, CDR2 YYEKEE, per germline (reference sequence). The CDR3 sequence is CASSLWSLKDRKEHNEQFF. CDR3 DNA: TGTGCCAGCAGCTTGTGGAGTCTTAAGGACAGGAAGGAACACAATGAGCAGTTCTTC.

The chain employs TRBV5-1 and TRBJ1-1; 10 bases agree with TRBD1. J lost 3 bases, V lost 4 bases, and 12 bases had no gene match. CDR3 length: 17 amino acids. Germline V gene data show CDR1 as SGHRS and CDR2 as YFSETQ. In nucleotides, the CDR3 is TGCGCCAGCAGCAAGGCCGGGACAGGGGTATGGGACACTGAAGCTTTCTTT. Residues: CASSKAGTGVWDTEAFF.

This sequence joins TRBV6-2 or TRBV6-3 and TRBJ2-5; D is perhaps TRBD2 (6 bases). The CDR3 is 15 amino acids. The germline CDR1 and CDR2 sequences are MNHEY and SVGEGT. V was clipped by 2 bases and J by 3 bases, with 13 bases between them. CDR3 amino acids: CASSYRFTGEETQYF. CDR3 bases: TGTGCCAGCAGTTACAGGTTCACGGGGGAAGAGACCCAGTACTTC.

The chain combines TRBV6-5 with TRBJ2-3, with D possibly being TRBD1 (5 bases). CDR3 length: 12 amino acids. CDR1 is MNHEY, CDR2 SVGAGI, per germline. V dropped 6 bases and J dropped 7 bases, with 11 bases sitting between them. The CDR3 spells CASRHSGNTQYF. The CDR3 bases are TGTGCCAGCAGGCACTCAGGGAATACGCAGTATTTT.

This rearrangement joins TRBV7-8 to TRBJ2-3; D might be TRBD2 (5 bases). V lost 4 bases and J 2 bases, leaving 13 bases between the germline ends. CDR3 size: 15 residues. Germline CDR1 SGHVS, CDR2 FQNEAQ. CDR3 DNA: TGTGCCAGCAGCTCCAAGGAGAGGGCCACAGATACGCAGTATTTT. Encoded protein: CASSSKERATDTQYF.

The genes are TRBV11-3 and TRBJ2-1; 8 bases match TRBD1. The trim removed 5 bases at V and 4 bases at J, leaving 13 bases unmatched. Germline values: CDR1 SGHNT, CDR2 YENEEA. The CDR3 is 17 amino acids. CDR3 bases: TGTGCCAGCAGCCAGGGCAGGGGGCGTGGACAATACAATGAGCAGTTCTTC. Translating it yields CASSQGRGRGQYNEQFF.

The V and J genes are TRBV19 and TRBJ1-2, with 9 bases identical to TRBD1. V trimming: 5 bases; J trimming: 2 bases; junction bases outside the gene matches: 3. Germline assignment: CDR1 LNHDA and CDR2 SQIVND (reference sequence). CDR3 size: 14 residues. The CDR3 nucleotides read TGTGCCAGTAGTTCGGGACAGGGCAACTATGGCTACACCTTC. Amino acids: CASSSGQGNYGYTF.

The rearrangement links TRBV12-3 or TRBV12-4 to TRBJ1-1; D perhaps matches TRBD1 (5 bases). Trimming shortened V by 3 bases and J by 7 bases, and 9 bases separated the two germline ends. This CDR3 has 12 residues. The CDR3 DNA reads TGTGCCAGCAGTTTTTGGGGCCTTGAAGCTTTCTTT. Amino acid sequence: CASSFWGLEAFF.

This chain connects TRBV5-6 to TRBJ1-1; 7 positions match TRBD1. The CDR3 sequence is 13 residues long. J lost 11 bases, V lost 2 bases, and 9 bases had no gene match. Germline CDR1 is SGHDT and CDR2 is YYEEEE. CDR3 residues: CASSLEGAGWAFF. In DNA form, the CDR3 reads TGTGCCAGCAGCTTAGAGGGGGCGGGCTGGGCTTTCTTT.

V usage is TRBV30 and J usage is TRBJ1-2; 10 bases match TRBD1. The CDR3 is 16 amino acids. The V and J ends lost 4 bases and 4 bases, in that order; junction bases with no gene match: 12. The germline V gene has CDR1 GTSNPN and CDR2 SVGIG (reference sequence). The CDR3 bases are TGTGCCTGGACCCGGACAGGGGGGACCTCAAGCTATGGCTACACCTTC. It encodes CAWTRTGGTSSYGYTF.

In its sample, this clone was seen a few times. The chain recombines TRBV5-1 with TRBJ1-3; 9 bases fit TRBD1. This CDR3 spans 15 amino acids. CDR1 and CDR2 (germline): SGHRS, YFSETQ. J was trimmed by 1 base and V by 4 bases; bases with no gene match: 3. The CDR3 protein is CASSPGTGSGNTIYF. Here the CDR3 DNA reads TGCGCCAGCAGCCCCGGGACAGGGTCTGGAAACACCATATATTTT. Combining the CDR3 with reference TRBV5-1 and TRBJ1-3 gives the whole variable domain KAGVTQTPRYLIKTRGQQVTLSCSPISGHRSVSWYQQTPGQGLQFLFEYFSETQRNKGNFPGRFSGRQFSNSRSEMNVSTLELGDSALYLCASSPGTGSGNTIYFGEGSWLTVV.

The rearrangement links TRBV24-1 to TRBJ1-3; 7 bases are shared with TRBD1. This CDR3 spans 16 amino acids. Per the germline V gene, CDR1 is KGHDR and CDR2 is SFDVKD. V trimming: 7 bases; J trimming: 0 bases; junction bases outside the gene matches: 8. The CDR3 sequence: CATRVRGLSSGNTIYF. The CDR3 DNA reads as TGTGCCACCAGGGTAAGGGGGCTGAGCTCTGGAAACACCATATATTTT.